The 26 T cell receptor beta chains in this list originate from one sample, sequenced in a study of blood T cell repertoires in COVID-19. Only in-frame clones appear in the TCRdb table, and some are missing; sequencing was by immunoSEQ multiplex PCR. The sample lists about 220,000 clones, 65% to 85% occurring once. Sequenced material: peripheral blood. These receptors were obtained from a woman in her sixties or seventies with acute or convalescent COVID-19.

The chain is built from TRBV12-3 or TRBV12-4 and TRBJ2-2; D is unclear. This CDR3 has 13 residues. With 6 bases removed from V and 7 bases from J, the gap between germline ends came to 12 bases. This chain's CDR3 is CASSASALGELFF. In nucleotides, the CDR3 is TGTGCCAGCAGCGCTTCAGCGCTCGGGGAGCTGTTTTTT.

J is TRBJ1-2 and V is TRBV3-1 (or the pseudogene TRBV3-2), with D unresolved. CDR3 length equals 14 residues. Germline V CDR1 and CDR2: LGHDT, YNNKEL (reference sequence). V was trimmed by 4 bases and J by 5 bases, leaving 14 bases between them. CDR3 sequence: CASSPQAGHYGYTF. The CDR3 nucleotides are TGTGCCAGCAGCCCGCAAGCAGGCCATTATGGCTACACCTTC.

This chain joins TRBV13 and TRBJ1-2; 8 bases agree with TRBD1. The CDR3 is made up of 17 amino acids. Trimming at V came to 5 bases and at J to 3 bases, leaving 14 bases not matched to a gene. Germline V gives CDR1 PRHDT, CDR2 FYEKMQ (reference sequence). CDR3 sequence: CASSPTPRGQDDYGYTF. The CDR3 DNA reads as TGTGCCAGCAGCCCAACCCCCCGGGGACAGGATGACTATGGCTACACCTTC.

CDR3 nucleotide sequence: TGTGCCAGCAGTGAAGCTTGGAGGTCCTATAATTCACCCCTCCACTTT. Amino acid sequence: CASSEAWRSYNSPLHF. The gene calls are TRBV6-1 and TRBJ1-6; D remains unclear. This CDR3 comprises 16 residues. Germline CDR1 and CDR2: MNHNS and SASEGT. V gave up 0 bases and J gave up 1 base, with 7 bases separating them.

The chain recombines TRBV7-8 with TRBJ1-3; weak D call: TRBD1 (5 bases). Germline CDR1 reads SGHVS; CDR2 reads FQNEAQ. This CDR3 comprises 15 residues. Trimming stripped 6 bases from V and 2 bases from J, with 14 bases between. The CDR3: CASSGPGGPGNTIYF. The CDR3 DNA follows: TGTGCCAGCAGTGGGCCCGGGGGTCCTGGAAACACCATATATTTT.

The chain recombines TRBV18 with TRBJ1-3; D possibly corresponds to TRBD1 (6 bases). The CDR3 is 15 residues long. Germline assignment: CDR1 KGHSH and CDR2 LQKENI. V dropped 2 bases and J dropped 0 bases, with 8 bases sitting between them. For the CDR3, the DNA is TGTGCCAGCTCACCATCAGGGGCCTCTGGAAACACCATATATTTT. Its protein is CASSPSGASGNTIYF.

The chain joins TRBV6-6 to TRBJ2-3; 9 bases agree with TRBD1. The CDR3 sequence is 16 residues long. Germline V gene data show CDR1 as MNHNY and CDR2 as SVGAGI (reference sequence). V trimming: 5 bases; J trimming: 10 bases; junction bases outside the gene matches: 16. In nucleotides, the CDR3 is TGTGCCAGCAGTAGTAGGGACAGGGCAGCTCTGGGCGCGCAGTATTTT. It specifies CASSSRDRAALGAQYF.

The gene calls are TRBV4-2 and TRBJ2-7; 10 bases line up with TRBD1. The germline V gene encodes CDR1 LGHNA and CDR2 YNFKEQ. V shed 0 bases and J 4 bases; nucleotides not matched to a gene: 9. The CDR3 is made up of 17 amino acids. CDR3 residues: CASSQDTPGTGDYEQYF. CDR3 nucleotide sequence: TGTGCCAGCAGCCAAGATACTCCGGGGACAGGGGATTACGAGCAGTACTTC.

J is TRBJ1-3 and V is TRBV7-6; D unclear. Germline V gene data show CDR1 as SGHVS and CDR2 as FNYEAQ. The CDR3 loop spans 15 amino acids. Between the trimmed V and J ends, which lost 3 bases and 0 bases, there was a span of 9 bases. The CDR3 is CASSFLIGSGNTIYF. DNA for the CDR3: TGTGCCAGCAGCTTCTTGATCGGCTCTGGAAACACCATATATTTT.

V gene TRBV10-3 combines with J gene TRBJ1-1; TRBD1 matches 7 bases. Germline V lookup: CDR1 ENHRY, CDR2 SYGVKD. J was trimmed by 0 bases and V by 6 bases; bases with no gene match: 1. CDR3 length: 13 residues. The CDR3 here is CAIRDRMNTEAFF. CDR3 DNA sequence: TGTGCCATCAGGGACAGGATGAACACTGAAGCTTTCTTT.

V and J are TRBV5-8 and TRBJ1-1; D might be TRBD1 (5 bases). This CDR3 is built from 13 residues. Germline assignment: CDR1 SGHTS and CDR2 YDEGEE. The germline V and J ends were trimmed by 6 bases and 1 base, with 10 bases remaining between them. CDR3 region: CASNPRENTEAFF. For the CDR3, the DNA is TGTGCCAGCAACCCCAGGGAGAACACTGAAGCTTTCTTT.

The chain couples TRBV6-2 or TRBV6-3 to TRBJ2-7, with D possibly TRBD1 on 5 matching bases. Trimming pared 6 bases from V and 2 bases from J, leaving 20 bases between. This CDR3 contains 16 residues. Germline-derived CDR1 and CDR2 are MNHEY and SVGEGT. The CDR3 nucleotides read TGTGCCAGCAGCCTCGGCGCTGTTGGGGCCACCTACGAGCAGTACTTC. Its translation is CASSLGAVGATYEQYF.

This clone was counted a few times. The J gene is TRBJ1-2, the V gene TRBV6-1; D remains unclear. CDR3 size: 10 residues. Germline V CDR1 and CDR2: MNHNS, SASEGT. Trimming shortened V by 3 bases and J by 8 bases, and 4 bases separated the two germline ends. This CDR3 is CASSDMGYTF. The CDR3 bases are TGTGCCAGCAGTGATATGGGCTACACCTTC.

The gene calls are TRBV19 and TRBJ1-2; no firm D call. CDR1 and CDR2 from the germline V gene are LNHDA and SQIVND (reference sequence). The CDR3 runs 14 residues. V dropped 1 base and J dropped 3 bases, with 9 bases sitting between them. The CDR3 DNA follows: TGTGCCAGTAGTATAGTTTCCGGGGACTATGGCTACACCTTC. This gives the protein CASSIVSGDYGYTF.

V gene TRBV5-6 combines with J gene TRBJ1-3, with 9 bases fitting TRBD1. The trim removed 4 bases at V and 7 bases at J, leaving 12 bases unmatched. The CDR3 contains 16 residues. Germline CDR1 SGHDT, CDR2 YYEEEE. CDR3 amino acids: CASSPQGAVPSNTIYF. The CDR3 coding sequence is TGTGCCAGCAGCCCACAGGGGGCCGTGCCCTCTAACACCATATATTTT.

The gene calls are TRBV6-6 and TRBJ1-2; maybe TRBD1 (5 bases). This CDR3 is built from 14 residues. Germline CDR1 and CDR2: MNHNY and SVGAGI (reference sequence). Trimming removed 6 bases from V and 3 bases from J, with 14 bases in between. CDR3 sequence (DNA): TGTGCCAGCAGGGTGGCTTCGGGGGACTATGGCTACACCTTC. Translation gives CASRVASGDYGYTF.

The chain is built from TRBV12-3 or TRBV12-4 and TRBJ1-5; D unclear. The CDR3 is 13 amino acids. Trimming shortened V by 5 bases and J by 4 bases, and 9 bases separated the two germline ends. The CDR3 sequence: CASSHSGNQPQHF. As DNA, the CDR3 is TGTGCCAGCAGTCACTCGGGGAATCAGCCCCAGCATTTT.

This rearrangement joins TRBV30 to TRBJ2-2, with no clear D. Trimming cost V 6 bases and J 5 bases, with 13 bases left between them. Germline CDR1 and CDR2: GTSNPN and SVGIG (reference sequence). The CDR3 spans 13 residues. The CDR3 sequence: CACFRKATGELFF. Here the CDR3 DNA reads TGTGCCTGCTTCCGTAAAGCAACCGGGGAGCTGTTTTTT.

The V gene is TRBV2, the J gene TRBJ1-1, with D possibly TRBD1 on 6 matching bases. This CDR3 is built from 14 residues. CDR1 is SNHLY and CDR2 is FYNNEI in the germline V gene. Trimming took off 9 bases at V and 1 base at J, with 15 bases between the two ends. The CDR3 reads CASHRVNSNTEAFF. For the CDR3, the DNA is TGTGCCAGTCACAGGGTCAACTCGAACACTGAAGCTTTCTTT.

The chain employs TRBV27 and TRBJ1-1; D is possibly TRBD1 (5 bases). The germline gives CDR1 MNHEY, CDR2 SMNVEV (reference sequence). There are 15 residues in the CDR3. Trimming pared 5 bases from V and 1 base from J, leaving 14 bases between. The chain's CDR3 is CASSRERGRNTEAFF. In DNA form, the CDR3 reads TGTGCCAGCAGTAGGGAACGGGGGAGGAACACTGAAGCTTTCTTT.

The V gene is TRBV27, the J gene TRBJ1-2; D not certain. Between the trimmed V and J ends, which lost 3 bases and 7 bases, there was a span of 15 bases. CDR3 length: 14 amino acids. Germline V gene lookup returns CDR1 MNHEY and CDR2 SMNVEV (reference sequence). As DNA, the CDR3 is TGTGCCAGCAGTTTTGGAGGGTCCTTGGGTGGCTACACCTTC. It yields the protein CASSFGGSLGGYTF.

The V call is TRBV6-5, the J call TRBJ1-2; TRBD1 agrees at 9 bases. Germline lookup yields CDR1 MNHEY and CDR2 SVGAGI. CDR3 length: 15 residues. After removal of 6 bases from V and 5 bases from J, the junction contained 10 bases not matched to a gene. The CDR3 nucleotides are TGTGCCAGCAGAACCCGGGACAGGGCCCAATATGGCTACACCTTC. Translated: CASRTRDRAQYGYTF.

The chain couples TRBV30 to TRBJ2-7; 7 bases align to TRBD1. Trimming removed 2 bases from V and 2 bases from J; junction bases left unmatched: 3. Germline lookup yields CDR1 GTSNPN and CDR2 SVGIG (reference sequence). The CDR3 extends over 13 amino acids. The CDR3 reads CAWSHDRAYEQYF. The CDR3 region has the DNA TGTGCCTGGAGTCACGACAGGGCCTACGAGCAGTACTTC.

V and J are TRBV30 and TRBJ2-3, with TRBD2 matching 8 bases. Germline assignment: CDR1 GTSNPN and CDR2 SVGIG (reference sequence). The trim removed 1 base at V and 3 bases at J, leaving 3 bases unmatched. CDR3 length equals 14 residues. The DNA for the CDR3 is TGTGCCTGGAGTGGACTAGCGATAACAGATACGCAGTATTTT. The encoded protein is CAWSGLAITDTQYF.

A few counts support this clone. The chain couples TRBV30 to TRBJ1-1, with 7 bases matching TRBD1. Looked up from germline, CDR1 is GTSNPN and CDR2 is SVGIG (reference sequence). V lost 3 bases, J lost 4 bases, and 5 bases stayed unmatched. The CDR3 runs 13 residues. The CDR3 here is CAWREQGFTEAFF. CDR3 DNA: TGTGCCTGGAGGGAACAGGGGTTCACTGAAGCTTTCTTT.

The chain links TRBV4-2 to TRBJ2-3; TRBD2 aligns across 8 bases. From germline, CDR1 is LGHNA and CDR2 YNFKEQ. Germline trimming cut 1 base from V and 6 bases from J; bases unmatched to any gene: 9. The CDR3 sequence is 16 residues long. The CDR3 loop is CASSQVRRGAGDTQYF. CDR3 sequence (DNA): TGTGCCAGCAGCCAAGTCAGGCGGGGGGCCGGGGATACGCAGTATTTT.